Here is one T cell receptor beta chain with its context. This record belongs to a study of monozygotic twins with inflammatory bowel disease. TCRdb reanalyzed the 5' RACE reads and collapses them to one entry per CDR3 protein, without DNA. The sample includes approximately 100,000 distinct CDR3 sequences. The germline V gene encodes CDR1 SEHNR and CDR2 FQNEAQ (reference sequence). This CDR3 is built from 14 residues. The chain links TRBV7-9 to TRBJ1-4; TCRdb indicates TRBD1, and absent DNA this call remains unverified. The clonotype was recovered from a human donor with ulcerative colitis or Crohn's disease, or a healthy co-twin of an affected twin (not recorded which). Sequenced sample: blood. The CDR3 sequence: CASSFPGRTEKLFF.